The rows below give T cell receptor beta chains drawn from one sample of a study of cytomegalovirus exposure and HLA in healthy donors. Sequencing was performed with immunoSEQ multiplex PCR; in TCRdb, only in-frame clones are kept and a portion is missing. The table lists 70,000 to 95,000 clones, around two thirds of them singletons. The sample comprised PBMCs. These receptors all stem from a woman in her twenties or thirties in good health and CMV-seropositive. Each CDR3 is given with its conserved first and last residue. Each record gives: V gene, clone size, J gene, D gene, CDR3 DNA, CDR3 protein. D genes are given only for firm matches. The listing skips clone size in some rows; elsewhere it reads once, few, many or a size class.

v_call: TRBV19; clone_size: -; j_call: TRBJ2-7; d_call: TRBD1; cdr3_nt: TGTGCCAGCCGACAGACAGGACAGGTGGGCGAGCAGTACTTC; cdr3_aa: CASRQTGQVGEQYF
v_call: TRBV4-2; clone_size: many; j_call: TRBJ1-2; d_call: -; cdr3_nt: TGTGCCAGCAGCCAAGCGGGCGACAGGCACTATGGCTACACCTTC; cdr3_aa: CASSQAGDRHYGYTF
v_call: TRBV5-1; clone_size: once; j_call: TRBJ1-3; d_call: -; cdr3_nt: TGCGCCAGCAGCTTGGGACAGGCAAACCGTCCCGGAAACACCATATATTTT; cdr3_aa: CASSLGQANRPGNTIYF
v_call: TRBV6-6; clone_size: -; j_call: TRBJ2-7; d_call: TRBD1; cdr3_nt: TGTGCCAGCAGTTACGGGACAGGGGCCTACGAGCAGTACTTC; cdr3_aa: CASSYGTGAYEQYF
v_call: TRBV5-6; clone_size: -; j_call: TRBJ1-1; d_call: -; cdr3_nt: TGTGCCAGCAGCCCCTTACAGCTCATGAACACTGAAGCTTTCTTT; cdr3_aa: CASSPLQLMNTEAFF
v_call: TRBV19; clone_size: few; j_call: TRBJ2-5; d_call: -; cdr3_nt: TGTGCCAGCTCGCAAGACTACGGGGAGACCCAGTACTTC; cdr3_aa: CASSQDYGETQYF
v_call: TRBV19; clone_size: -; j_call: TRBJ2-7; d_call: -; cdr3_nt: TGTGCCAGTAGTGCGGGACAGAAATACGAGCAGTACTTC; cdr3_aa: CASSAGQKYEQYF
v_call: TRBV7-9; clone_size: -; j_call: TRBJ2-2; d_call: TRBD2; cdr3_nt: TGTGCCAGCAGCGAGGGATCTAGCGGAGATTACACCGGGGAGCTGTTTTTT; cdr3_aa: CASSEGSSGDYTGELFF
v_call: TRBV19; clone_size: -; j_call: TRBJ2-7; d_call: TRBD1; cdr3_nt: TGTGCCAGTAGTGGGACAGGGTACGAGCAGTACTTC; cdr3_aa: CASSGTGYEQYF
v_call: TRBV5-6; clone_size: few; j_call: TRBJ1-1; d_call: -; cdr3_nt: TGTGCCAGCAGCTATCGGTCGTTTGCCAGGGCCACTGAAGCTTTCTTT; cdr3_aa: CASSYRSFARATEAFF
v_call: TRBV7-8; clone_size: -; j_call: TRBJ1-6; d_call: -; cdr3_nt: TGTGCCAGCAGCTTACTGAGAGGTGTCGCGGCCCTCCACTTT; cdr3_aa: CASSLLRGVAALHF
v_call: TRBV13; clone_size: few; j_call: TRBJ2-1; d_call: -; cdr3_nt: TGTGCCAGCAGCCCGGGACTCGCCGCGAGCAATGAGCAGTTCTTC; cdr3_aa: CASSPGLAASNEQFF
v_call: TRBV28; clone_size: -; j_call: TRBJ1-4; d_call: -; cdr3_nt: TGTGCCAGCAGTTTAAGTGGGGGCGAAAAACTGTTTTTT; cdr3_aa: CASSLSGGEKLFF
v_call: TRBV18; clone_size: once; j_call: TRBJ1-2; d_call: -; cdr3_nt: TGTGCCAGCTCACCGGCGGAGGACTATGGCTACACCTTC; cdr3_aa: CASSPAEDYGYTF
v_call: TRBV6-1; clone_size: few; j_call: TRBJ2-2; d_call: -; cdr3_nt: TGTGCCAGTCGTATCGGGGAAAACACCGGGGAGCTGTTTTTT; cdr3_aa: CASRIGENTGELFF
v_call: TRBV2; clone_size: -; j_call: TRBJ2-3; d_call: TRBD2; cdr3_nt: TGTGCCAGCGAAACTAGCGGGGGGCCTAGCACAGATACGCAGTATTTT; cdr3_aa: CASETSGGPSTDTQYF
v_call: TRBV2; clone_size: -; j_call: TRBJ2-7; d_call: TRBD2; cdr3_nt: TGTGCCACCCTACTAGCGGGGGACACCTACGAGCAGTACTTC; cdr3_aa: CATLLAGDTYEQYF
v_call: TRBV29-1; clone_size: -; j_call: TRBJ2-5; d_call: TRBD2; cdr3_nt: TGCAGCGTTGAAGTGGGAGGGAGTGAGCAGTACTTC; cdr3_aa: CSVEVGGSEQYF
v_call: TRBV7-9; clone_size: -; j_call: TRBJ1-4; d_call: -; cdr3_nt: TGTGCCAGCAGCCCCCAGACAGGCGGGACTAATGAAAAACTGTTTTTT; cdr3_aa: CASSPQTGGTNEKLFF
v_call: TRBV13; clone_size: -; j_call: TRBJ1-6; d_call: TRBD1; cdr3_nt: TGTGCCAGCAGAGATTCGGGACAGGGGGCAGCTTCACCCCTCCACTTT; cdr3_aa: CASRDSGQGAASPLHF
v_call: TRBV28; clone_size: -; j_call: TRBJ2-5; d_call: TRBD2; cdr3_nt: TGTGCCAGCAGTTTATGGAAAGCGGGGGAAGAGACCCAGTACTTC; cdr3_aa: CASSLWKAGEETQYF
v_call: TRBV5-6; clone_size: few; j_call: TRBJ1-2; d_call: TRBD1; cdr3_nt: TGTGCCAGCAGCGCCGCAGGGGGTACTAACTATGGCTACACCTTC; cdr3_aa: CASSAAGGTNYGYTF
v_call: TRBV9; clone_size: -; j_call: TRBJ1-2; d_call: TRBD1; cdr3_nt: TGTGCCAGCAGCGTAGCCCCGGACAGGGGGCCGACATTC; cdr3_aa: CASSVAPDRGPTF
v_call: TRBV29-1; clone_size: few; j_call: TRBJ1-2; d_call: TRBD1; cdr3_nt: TGCAGCGTTGAAACTACCGGGACAGGGTTTGATGGCTACACCTTC; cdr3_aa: CSVETTGTGFDGYTF
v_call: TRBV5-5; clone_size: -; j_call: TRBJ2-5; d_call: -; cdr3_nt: TGTGCCAGCAGCTTGTTAGTGGTCGGGACAACCCAAGAGACCCAGTACTTC; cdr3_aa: CASSLLVVGTTQETQYF
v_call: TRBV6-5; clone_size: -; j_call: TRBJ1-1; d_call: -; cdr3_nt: TGTGCCAGCAGTGAATTAGTTAACACTGAAGCTTTCTTT; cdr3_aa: CASSELVNTEAFF
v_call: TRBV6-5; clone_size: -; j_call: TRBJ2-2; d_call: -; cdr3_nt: TGTGCCAGCAGTTACCCTTTCGGGGAGCTGTTTTTT; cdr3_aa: CASSYPFGELFF
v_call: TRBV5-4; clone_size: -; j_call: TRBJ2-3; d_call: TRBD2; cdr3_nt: TGTGCCAGCAGCTTGGCCGGGGCGGGGGGGCGCACAGATACGCAGTATTTT; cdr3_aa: CASSLAGAGGRTDTQYF
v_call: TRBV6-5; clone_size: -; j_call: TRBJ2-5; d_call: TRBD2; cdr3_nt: TGTGCCAGCAGTTGGGGGACTAGCGGGGAACAGACCCAGTACTTC; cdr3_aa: CASSWGTSGEQTQYF
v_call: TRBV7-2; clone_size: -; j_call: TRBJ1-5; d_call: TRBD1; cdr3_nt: TGTGCCAGCAGCTTAGCCAGGGGGTGGCCCCAGCATTTT; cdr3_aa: CASSLARGWPQHF
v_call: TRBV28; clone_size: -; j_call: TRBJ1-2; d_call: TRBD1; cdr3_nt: TGTGCTTATTCCAGGGGGCAGAACTATGGCTACACCTTC; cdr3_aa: CAYSRGQNYGYTF
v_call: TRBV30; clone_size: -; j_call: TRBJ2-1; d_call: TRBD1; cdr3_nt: TGTGCCTGGGAACCGACAGGGGGTTCGGGAAATGAGCAGTTCTTC; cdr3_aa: CAWEPTGGSGNEQFF
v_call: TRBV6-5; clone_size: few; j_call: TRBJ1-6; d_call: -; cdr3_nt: TGTGCCAGCAGTTACTGGGGGGACGGTTCACCCCTCCACTTT; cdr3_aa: CASSYWGDGSPLHF
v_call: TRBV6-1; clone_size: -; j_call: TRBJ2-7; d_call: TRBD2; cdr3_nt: TGTGCCAGCAGTGACCCAGCGGGGCCACGCTACGAGCAGTACTTC; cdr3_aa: CASSDPAGPRYEQYF
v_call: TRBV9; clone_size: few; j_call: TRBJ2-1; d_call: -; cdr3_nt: TGTGCCAGCAGCGCCCTCCCGGGATACAATGAGCAGTTCTTC; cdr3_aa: CASSALPGYNEQFF
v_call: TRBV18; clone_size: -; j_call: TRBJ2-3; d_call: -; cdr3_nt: TGTGCCAGCTCACCACCTGCGTTGACAGATACGCAGTATTTT; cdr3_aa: CASSPPALTDTQYF
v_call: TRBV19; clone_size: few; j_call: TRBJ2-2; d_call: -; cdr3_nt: TGTGCCAGTAGTTCCCAGGGATTTTACACCGGGGAGCTGTTTTTT; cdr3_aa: CASSSQGFYTGELFF
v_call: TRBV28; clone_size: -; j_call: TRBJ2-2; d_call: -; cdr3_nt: TGTGCCAGCATCAGGGGGGCCAGCACCGGGGAGCTGTTTTTT; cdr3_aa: CASIRGASTGELFF
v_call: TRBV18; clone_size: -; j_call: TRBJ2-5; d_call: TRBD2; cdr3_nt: TGTGCCAGCTCACCGGGACTAGCGGGCGGAGAGACCCAGTACTTC; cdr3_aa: CASSPGLAGGETQYF